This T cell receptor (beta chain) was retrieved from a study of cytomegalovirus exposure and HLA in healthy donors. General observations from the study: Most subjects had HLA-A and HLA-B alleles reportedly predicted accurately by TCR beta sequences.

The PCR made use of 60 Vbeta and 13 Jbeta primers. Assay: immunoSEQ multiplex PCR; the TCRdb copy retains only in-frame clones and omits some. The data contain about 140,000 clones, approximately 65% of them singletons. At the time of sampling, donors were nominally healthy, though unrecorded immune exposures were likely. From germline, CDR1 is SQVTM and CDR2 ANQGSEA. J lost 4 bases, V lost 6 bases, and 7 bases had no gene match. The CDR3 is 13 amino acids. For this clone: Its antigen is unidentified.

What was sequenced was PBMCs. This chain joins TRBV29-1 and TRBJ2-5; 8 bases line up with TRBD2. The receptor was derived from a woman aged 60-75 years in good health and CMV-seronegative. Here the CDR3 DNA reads TGCAGCGTCCGGGGGGGGCCAGGAGAGACCCAGTACTTC. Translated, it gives CSVRGGPGETQYF. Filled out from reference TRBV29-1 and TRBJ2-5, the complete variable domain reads SAVISQKPSRDICQRGTSLTIQCQVDSQVTMMFWYRQQPGQSLTLIATANQGSEATYESGFVIDKFPISRPNLTFSTLTVSNMSPEDSSIYLCSVRGGPGETQYFGPGTRLLVL.